This entry is about one T cell receptor (beta chain). This sample is part of a study of blood T cells in healthy people across ages. Using a J-beta primer mix together with a sample-barcoded 5' primer, a second PCR was run for roughly 7 to 11 cycles. Sequencing yielded, for each sample, at least 2.5 million paired-end reads carrying CDR3. TCRdb processed the 5' RACE reads anew with MiXCR; each CDR3 protein has one entry. The sample contains around 780,000 distinct CDR3 sequences, roughly 25% of which appear only once. Donation came from healthy Caucasian individuals in Russia who were aged roughly 6 to 95. Researchers report isolating at least 6.5 million PBMCs per sample. The CDR3 sequence is 11 residues long. V gave up 4 bases and J gave up 12 bases; unmatched junction bases: 3. The same specimen was also included in a second study, on T cells of mothers and their children. That investigation notes: Thymic selection, a shaping force on TCR recombination output, acts similarly in related and unrelated pairs.

The specimen was blood. This chain joins TRBV12-3 or TRBV12-4 and TRBJ2-1; TRBD2 agrees at 7 bases. The sequence was obtained from a boy aged 10-17 years in good health. In nucleotides, the CDR3 is TGTGCCAGCAGTTCCGGACTAGTGCAGTTCTTC. Residues: CASSSGLVQFF.